The rows below give T cell receptor beta chains drawn from one sample of a study of Graves' ophthalmopathy and Graves' hyperthyroidism. TCRdb re-derived calls from the multiplex PCR reads in MiXCR, one entry per CDR3 protein. The repertoire holds some 350,000 distinct CDR3 sequences, with about 18% as singletons. Sequencing was done on a sample of peripheral blood. These receptors all come from an adult woman with stable Graves' hyperthyroidism. CDR3s include the opening cysteine and the closing phenylalanine or tryptophan. A row's size may be missing; if present it is once, few, many or a size class.

abundance	j_gene	v_gene	CDR3aa
many	TRBJ2-4	TRBV28	CASSLVRGTGPPNIQYF
many	TRBJ2-5	TRBV10-1	CASSEMGWETQYF
many	TRBJ2-5	TRBV28	CASSDGTSGSQETQYF
many	TRBJ2-6	TRBV7-2	CASSLQGASRHSGANVLTF
many	TRBJ1-1	TRBV6-1	CASGPKIRMNTEAFF
many	TRBJ1-1	TRBV6-1	CASTPVMNTEAFF
many	TRBJ2-7	TRBV6-5	CASSFTTSGSWGEQYF
many	TRBJ2-7	TRBV9	CASSVGGSYEQYF
many	TRBJ1-6	TRBV5-1	CASSRTGDNSPLHF
many	TRBJ1-5	TRBV2	CASSEEQVNQPQHF
.	TRBJ1-1	TRBV12-3/TRBV12-4	CASSPHHAGLRTEAFF